One and the same sample provided the 23 T cell receptor beta chains below, sequenced in a study of PD-1 blockade in mismatch repair-deficient tumors. Using immunoSEQ multiplex PCR, the repertoire was profiled, and TCRdb retains in-frame clones only, with some absent. The sample lists some 85,000 clones, approximately 81% occurring once. The sample was peripheral blood, taken 44 weeks after starting pembrolizumab. These receptors all stem from an adult with mismatch repair-deficient cancer.

The chain has TRBV9 and TRBJ2-2; D remains ambiguous. Trimming left V 0 bases short and J 1 base short, with 13 bases between. The V gene's germline CDR1 is SGDLS and CDR2 YYNGEE. The CDR3 is made up of 17 amino acids. In DNA, the CDR3 is TGTGCCAGCAGCGTAGGGTTAGGGCAGAAGAACACCGGGGAGCTGTTTTTT. Its protein product is CASSVGLGQKNTGELFF.

The chain joins TRBV19 to TRBJ2-3, with D perhaps being TRBD1 or TRBD2 (7 bases each). In germline, CDR1 is LNHDA, CDR2 SQIVND (reference sequence). This CDR3 has 18 amino acids. The V and J ends lost 3 bases and 2 bases respectively, with 21 bases between them. CDR3 coding DNA: TGTGCCAGTAGTATGGAAGGGGGGGACAGTTCCTCCACAGATACGCAGTATTTT. It translates to CASSMEGGDSSSTDTQYF.

This chain's CDR3 is CASSLGQGFTQYF. The DNA of the CDR3 is TGTGCCAGCAGCTTGGGGCAGGGGTTTACCCAGTACTTC. The rearrangement links TRBV7-9 to TRBJ2-5, with D possibly TRBD1 on 6 matching bases. This CDR3 is 13 amino acids long. V was trimmed by 3 bases and J by 8 bases, leaving 13 bases between them. CDR1 is SEHNR, CDR2 FQNEAQ, per germline (reference sequence).

The chain couples TRBV25-1 to TRBJ1-4; 9 nucleotides line up with TRBD1. V gave up 5 bases and J gave up 7 bases; unmatched junction bases: 8. The CDR3 extends over 15 amino acids. The germline V gene has CDR1 MGHDK and CDR2 SYGVNS. CDR3 DNA: TGTGCCAGCAGTCCCCTGGGACAGGGTGGTGAAAAACTGTTTTTT. Residues: CASSPLGQGGEKLFF.

CDR3 nucleotides: TGTGCCAGCAGTTTTTTGGGACAGGGGTTCGGAGGGGCCAACGTCCTGACTTTC. This encodes CASSFLGQGFGGANVLTF. The chain couples TRBV27 to TRBJ2-6; TRBD1 matches at 10 bases. The CDR3 has 18 residues. The germline V gene encodes CDR1 MNHEY and CDR2 SMNVEV (reference sequence). Trimming cost V 3 bases and J 4 bases; bases outside gene matches: 9. Full variable domain (rest looked up from reference TRBV27 and TRBJ2-6): EAQVTQNPRYLITVTGKKLTVTCSQNMNHEYMSWYRQDPGLGLRQIYYSMNVEVTDKGDVPEGYKVSRKEKRNFPLILESPSPNQTSLYFCASSFLGQGFGGANVLTFGAGSRLTVL.

This chain links TRBV7-9 with TRBJ1-1, with D unclear. The CDR3 loop spans 14 amino acids. Germline V gene lookup returns CDR1 SEHNR and CDR2 FQNEAQ (reference sequence). Trimming left V 6 bases short and J 4 bases short, with 15 bases between. The CDR3 reads CASRPEPAGTEAFF. DNA of the CDR3: TGTGCCAGCAGACCAGAACCAGCGGGCACTGAAGCTTTCTTT.

The chain has TRBV13 and TRBJ2-3; 10 bases map to TRBD2. V shed 4 bases and J 2 bases; nucleotides not matched to a gene: 6. The CDR3 runs to 16 residues. Germline V gene sequence: CDR1 PRHDT, CDR2 FYEKMQ (reference sequence). In nucleotides, the CDR3 is TGTGCCAGCAGCTCCAGGGGGACTAGCGACACAGATACGCAGTATTTT. It yields the protein CASSSRGTSDTDTQYF.

The gene calls are TRBV11-3 and TRBJ2-7, with D maybe TRBD1 (6 bases). CDR1 is SGHNT and CDR2 is YENEEA in the germline V gene. Trimming shortened V by 4 bases and J by 1 base, and 14 bases separated the two germline ends. The CDR3 covers 15 residues. Here the CDR3 reads CASSSGAGASYEQYF. The CDR3 nucleotides are TGTGCCAGCAGCTCAGGGGCAGGGGCATCCTACGAGCAGTACTTC.

V gene TRBV2 combines with J gene TRBJ1-1; 9 bases map to TRBD1. J was trimmed by 2 bases and V by 7 bases; bases with no gene match: 5. The CDR3 loop spans 14 amino acids. CDR1 SNHLY and CDR2 FYNNEI come from the germline V gene. CDR3 nucleotide sequence: TGTGCCAGCATTGGGACAGGGCAAAACACTGAAGCTTTCTTT. It codes for CASIGTGQNTEAFF.

The chain is built from TRBV5-4 and TRBJ2-3; TRBD1 might be the D (11 bases). Germline loops: CDR1 SGHNT, CDR2 YYREEE (reference sequence). Deletions cut 4 bases from V and 5 bases from J, with 32 bases between. This CDR3 region has 20 residues. The CDR3 nucleotides are TGTGCCAGCAGCGGTGGGGGACAGGGGGGTCTAGCGGGAGTTTTAGATACGCAGTATTTT. It encodes CASSGGGQGGLAGVLDTQYF.

The genes are TRBV6-5 and TRBJ2-3; 10 bases are shared with TRBD2. This CDR3 is 15 amino acids long. The V gene end was trimmed by 5 bases and the J gene end by 2 bases; junction bases not matched to a gene: 4. Germline assignment: CDR1 MNHEY and CDR2 SVGAGI. CDR3 in DNA: TGTGCCAGCAGTCTAGCGGGAGTTTTCACAGATACGCAGTATTTT. Protein: CASSLAGVFTDTQYF.

This rearrangement joins TRBV6-4 to TRBJ1-5; TRBD1 aligns across 7 bases. V was pared by 5 bases and J by 3 bases, with 4 bases of the junction left unmatched. Germline CDR1 MRHNA, CDR2 SNTAGT. The length of the CDR3 is 14 residues. CDR3 DNA sequence: TGTGCCAGCAGTCCGACAGGGAACAATCAGCCCCAGCATTTT. This translates into CASSPTGNNQPQHF.

V and J are TRBV29-1 and TRBJ1-1, with unresolved D. CDR1 SQVTM and CDR2 ANQGSEA come from the germline V gene. Trimming cost V 3 bases and J 3 bases, with 11 bases left between them. This CDR3 region has 13 residues. CDR3 in amino acids: CSVDWGDDTEAFF. Here the CDR3 DNA reads TGCAGCGTTGATTGGGGTGATGACACTGAAGCTTTCTTT.

Only one count was recorded for this clone. The V call is TRBV9, the J call TRBJ1-2; weak D call: TRBD1 (5 bases). Looked up from germline, CDR1 is SGDLS and CDR2 is YYNGEE. The CDR3 covers 18 residues. V lost 0 bases and J lost 4, with 22 bases in between. The CDR3 sequence: CASSVGENRNQKRYGYTF. CDR3 bases: TGTGCCAGCAGCGTAGGGGAAAACAGGAATCAGAAACGCTATGGCTACACCTTC.

Comments on this clone: The germline gene is not matched at one end of the junction; a read error may be the cause. The rearrangement joins TRBV19 to TRBJ1-5; D might be TRBD1 (6 bases). The CDR3 consists of 14 residues. Per the germline V gene, CDR1 is LNHDA and CDR2 is SQIVND (reference sequence). The CDR3: CASKGQGFNQPQHF. The CDR3 bases are TGTGCAAGTAAGGGGCAGGGGTTCAATCAGCCCCAGCATTTT.

This clone occurred a few times. V usage is TRBV7-9 and J usage is TRBJ2-7; the match to TRBD1 covers 9 bases. V dropped 4 bases and J dropped 2; count of bases not matched to a gene: 6. CDR1 is SEHNR and CDR2 is FQNEAQ in the germline V gene (reference sequence). The CDR3 contains 15 residues. CDR3: CASSSTGTGTYEQYF. The CDR3 DNA sequence: TGTGCCAGCAGCTCCACCGGGACAGGGACCTACGAGCAGTACTTC. Full variable domain (rest looked up from reference TRBV7-9 and TRBJ2-7): DTGVSQNPRHKITKRGQNVTFRCDPISEHNRLYWYRQTLGQGPEFLTYFQNEAQLEKSRLLSDRFSAERPKGSFSTLEIQRTEQGDSAMYLCASSSTGTGTYEQYFGPGTRLTVT.

This clone was seen only once. J is TRBJ2-5 and V is TRBV5-6; 11 nucleotides align to TRBD1. Per germline, CDR1 SGHDT and CDR2 YYEEEE. With 1 base clipped from V and 5 bases from J, the junction kept 1 base outside the gene matches. The CDR3 runs 14 residues. The CDR3 region has the DNA TGTGCCAGCAGCTTGAGGGACAGGGGGGAGACCCAGTACTTC. It specifies CASSLRDRGETQYF.

The rearrangement joins TRBV6-5 to TRBJ1-1, with 9 bases aligning to TRBD1. This CDR3 spans 14 amino acids. The germline V gene encodes CDR1 MNHEY and CDR2 SVGAGI. The V gene end was trimmed by 6 bases and the J gene end by 5 bases; junction bases not matched to a gene: 7. This chain's CDR3 is CASRRQGDVTEAFF. The CDR3 bases are TGTGCCAGCAGACGACAGGGGGATGTTACTGAAGCTTTCTTT.

CDR3 nucleotide sequence: TGTGCCAGCAGCCAAATGGGGCAGCAGTTCTTC. Its protein product is CASSQMGQQFF. The chain joins TRBV14 to TRBJ2-1; a possible D gene is TRBD1 (5 bases). V was cut by 2 bases and J by 11 bases, with 7 bases left in between. Germline lookup yields CDR1 SGHDN and CDR2 FVKESK. This CDR3 region has 11 residues.

This clone was observed once. J is TRBJ2-7 and V is TRBV7-9; 7 bases match TRBD1. V lost 1 base and J lost 2; bases outside the gene matches: 5. The germline gives CDR1 SEHNR, CDR2 FQNEAQ (reference sequence). The CDR3 totals 15 residues. The DNA for the CDR3 is TGTGCCAGCAGCTTAGTGTCGGGACAGACCTACGAGCAGTACTTC. This encodes CASSLVSGQTYEQYF. The complete variable domain, with remaining parts taken from reference TRBV7-9 and TRBJ2-7, reads DTGVSQNPRHKITKRGQNVTFRCDPISEHNRLYWYRQTLGQGPEFLTYFQNEAQLEKSRLLSDRFSAERPKGSFSTLEIQRTEQGDSAMYLCASSLVSGQTYEQYFGPGTRLTVT.

V gene TRBV7-2 combines with J gene TRBJ1-2; TRBD1 matches at 7 bases. The ends lost 1 base at V and 4 bases at J; junction bases unmatched: 6. CDR1 and CDR2 (germline): SGHTA, FQGNSA. The CDR3 is made up of 15 amino acids. CDR3 sequence reads: CASSLDSWDSYGYTF. In DNA form, the CDR3 reads TGTGCCAGCAGCTTAGATTCTTGGGACAGCTATGGCTACACCTTC.

This clone has just a few counts. The rearrangement uses TRBV6-1 and TRBJ2-3, with TRBD2 identical over 9 bases. The J segment lost 3 bases and the V segment lost 6 bases, leaving 7 bases of the junction unmatched. The CDR3 is 15 residues long. CDR1 MNHNS and CDR2 SASEGT come from the germline V gene. In nucleotides, the CDR3 is TGTGCCAGCAGAGATAGCGGGAGTATTACAGATACGCAGTATTTT. This sequence encodes CASRDSGSITDTQYF.

The V call is TRBV6-6, the J call TRBJ2-1, with a tentative D call TRBD1 (6 bases). V dropped 2 bases and J dropped 3 bases, with 8 bases sitting between them. This CDR3 is built from 14 residues. The germline gives CDR1 MNHNY, CDR2 SVGAGI (reference sequence). The chain's CDR3 is CASSYGGDYNEQFF. Here the CDR3 DNA reads TGTGCCAGCAGTTACGGGGGCGACTACAATGAGCAGTTCTTC.